This T cell receptor (beta chain) was identified in a study of cytomegalovirus exposure and HLA in healthy donors. The PCR made use of 60 Vbeta and 13 Jbeta primers. Only in-frame clones appear in the TCRdb table, and some are missing; sequencing was by immunoSEQ multiplex PCR. Among about 130,000 clones listed, more than 70% were seen once. Broader study findings: In a later analysis, at a false discovery rate of 0.05, approximately 16,000 TCR beta sequences were associated with HLA alleles.

There were likely unrecorded immune exposures, though donors were nominally healthy when sampled. In its sample, this clone was seen a few times. Antigen unknown. The source is a human donor in good health. The sample was PBMCs.

The CDR3 is CASSPWTGRELFF. The CDR3 DNA reads TGTGCCAGCAGCCCCTGGACAGGGAGAGAACTGTTTTTT. This sequence joins TRBV9 and TRBJ1-4, with 8 bases lining up with TRBD1. Losses at the gene ends were 4 bases for V and 12 bases for J; bases not matched to a gene: 8. Germline V gene sequence: CDR1 SGDLS, CDR2 YYNGEE. The CDR3 runs to 13 residues.